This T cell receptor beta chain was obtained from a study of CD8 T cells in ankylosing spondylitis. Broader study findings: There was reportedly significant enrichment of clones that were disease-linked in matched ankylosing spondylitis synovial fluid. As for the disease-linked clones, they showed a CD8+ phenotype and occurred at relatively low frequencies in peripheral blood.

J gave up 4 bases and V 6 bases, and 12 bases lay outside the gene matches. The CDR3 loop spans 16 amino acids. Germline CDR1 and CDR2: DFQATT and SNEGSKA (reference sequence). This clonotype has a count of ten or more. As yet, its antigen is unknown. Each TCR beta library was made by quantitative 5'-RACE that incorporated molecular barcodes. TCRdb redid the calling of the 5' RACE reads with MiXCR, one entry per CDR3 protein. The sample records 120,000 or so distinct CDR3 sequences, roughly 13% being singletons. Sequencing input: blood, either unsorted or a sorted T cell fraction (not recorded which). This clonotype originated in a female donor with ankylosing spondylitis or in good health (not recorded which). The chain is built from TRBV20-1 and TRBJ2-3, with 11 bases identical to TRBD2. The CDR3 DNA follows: TGCAGTGCCTCCCCCCCAACTAGCGGGAGCGCAGATACGCAGTATTTT. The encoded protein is CSASPPTSGSADTQYF.